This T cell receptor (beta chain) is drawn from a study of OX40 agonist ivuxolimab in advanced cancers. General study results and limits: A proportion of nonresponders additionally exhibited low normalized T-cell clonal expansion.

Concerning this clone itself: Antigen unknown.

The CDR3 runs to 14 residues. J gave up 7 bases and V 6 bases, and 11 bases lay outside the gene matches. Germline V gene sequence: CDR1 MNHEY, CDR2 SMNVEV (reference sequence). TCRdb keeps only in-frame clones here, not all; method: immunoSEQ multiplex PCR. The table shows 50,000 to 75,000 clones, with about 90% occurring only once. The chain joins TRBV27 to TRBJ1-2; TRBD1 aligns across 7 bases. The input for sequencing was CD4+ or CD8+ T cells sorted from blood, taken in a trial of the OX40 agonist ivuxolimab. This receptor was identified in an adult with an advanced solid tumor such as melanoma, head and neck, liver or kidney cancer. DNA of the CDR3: TGTGCCAGCAGCTGGACAGGTGGCGGTTCTGGCTACACCTTC. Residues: CASSWTGGGSGYTF.